A single sample is the source of the 32 T cell receptor beta chains below, sequenced in a study of T cells in Graves' hyperthyroidism and ophthalmopathy. Amplified TCR beta CDR3 regions came from RNA transcripts. When the TCR CDR3 underwent first-round RT-PCR, the HTBI primer set was used. TCRdb re-called the multiplex PCR reads through MiXCR, storing one row per CDR3 protein. The data hold some 770,000 distinct CDR3 sequences, with around 15% observed a single time. The sample consisted of blood. The receptors shown here come from a man younger than 35 with Graves' hyperthyroidism.

This chain connects TRBV7-9 to TRBJ2-3, with a weak D call TRBD2 (5 bases). The CDR3 is made up of 16 amino acids. V lost 5 bases and J lost 3, with 18 bases in between. Germline CDR1 SEHNR, CDR2 FQNEAQ (reference sequence). The CDR3 spells CASSGLSGLTTDTQYF. The CDR3 DNA follows: TGTGCCAGCAGCGGTTTAAGCGGTCTAACTACAGATACGCAGTATTTT.

This clonotype has ten or more counts. The V and J genes are TRBV27 and TRBJ2-7; 10 bases are shared with TRBD2. The CDR3 is made up of 14 amino acids. In germline, CDR1 is MNHEY, CDR2 SMNVEV (reference sequence). V lost 3 bases and J lost 3; bases outside the gene matches: 2. CDR3 loop: CASSFRTSGYEQYF. In nucleotides, the CDR3 is TGTGCCAGCAGTTTCAGGACTAGCGGCTACGAGCAGTACTTC.

This clonotype was counted only a few times. The V gene is TRBV4-3, the J gene TRBJ2-1; a possible D gene is TRBD1 (5 bases). From germline, CDR1 is LGHNA and CDR2 YSLEER. V gave up 4 bases and J gave up 6 bases, with 13 bases separating them. CDR3 length: 14 amino acids. CDR3 nucleotides: TGCGCCAGCAGCCGTCAGGGTTTTTCCAATGAGCAGTTCTTC. Its translation: CASSRQGFSNEQFF.

This clonotype was counted at least ten times. The gene calls are TRBV30 and TRBJ2-7, with D possibly matching TRBD1 (5 bases). This CDR3 spans 13 amino acids. In germline, CDR1 is GTSNPN, CDR2 SVGIG (reference sequence). Trimming shortened V by 0 bases and J by 3 bases, and 9 bases separated the two germline ends. The CDR3 protein is CAWSVGHYYEQYF. The CDR3 DNA sequence: TGTGCCTGGAGTGTAGGACACTACTACGAGCAGTACTTC. The full variable domain, rest sourced from reference TRBV30 and TRBJ2-7, is SQTIHQWPATLVQPVGSPLSLECTVEGTSNPNLYWYRQAAGRGLQLLFYSVGIGQISSEVPQNLSASRPQDRQFILSSKKLLLSDSGFYLCAWSVGHYYEQYFGPGTRLTVT.

The chain uses TRBV19 and TRBJ2-5; TRBD2 aligns across 12 bases. J lost 1 base, V lost 2 bases, and 2 bases had no gene match. CDR1 LNHDA and CDR2 SQIVND come from the germline V gene (reference sequence). CDR3 size: 16 residues. The CDR3 spells CASSIRTSGAQETQYF. The CDR3 DNA sequence: TGTGCCAGTAGTATAAGGACTAGCGGGGCCCAAGAGACCCAGTACTTC.

This clonotype appeared many times. The rearrangement links TRBV20-1 to TRBJ2-7; D ambiguous. There are 13 residues in the CDR3. The ends were cut back, 1 base at V and 1 base at J, with 8 bases in the middle. Germline-derived CDR1 and CDR2 are DFQATT and SNEGSKA (reference sequence). The CDR3 DNA reads TGCAGTGCTAGAGTAAGCACGTCCTACGAGCAGTACTTC. Translating it yields CSARVSTSYEQYF.

The sample holds a few counts of this clonotype. This chain links TRBV28 with TRBJ2-2; TRBD1 might be the D (6 bases). CDR3 length: 15 amino acids. The V gene lost 5 bases and the J gene lost 4 bases, with 14 bases spanning the gap. The V gene's germline CDR1 is MDHEN and CDR2 SYDVKM. The CDR3 region is CASSGTWLGTGELFF. DNA of the CDR3: TGTGCCAGCAGTGGGACATGGTTGGGCACCGGGGAGCTGTTTTTT.

This clonotype was detected ten times or more. The V and J genes are TRBV18 and TRBJ2-3, with no clear D. The CDR3 is 15 amino acids. Germline V gene sequence: CDR1 KGHSH, CDR2 LQKENI. V lost 0 bases and J 1 base, leaving 8 bases between the germline ends. DNA for the CDR3: TGTGCCAGCTCACCACCGTCGAGCGGCACAGATACGCAGTATTTT. Translation gives CASSPPSSGTDTQYF.

This clonotype showed up many times. The CDR3 sequence: CASRPDRSSGRGNYEQYF. As DNA, the CDR3 is TGTGCCAGCAGACCCGACAGGAGTAGCGGGAGGGGCAACTACGAGCAGTACTTC. The chain has TRBV28 and TRBJ2-7; 11 bases match TRBD2. This CDR3 region has 18 residues. Trimming removed 6 bases from V and 3 bases from J; junction bases left unmatched: 16. Germline CDR1 MDHEN, CDR2 SYDVKM.

This clonotype came up many times. The chain carries TRBV20-1 and TRBJ2-5; 8 bases map to TRBD1. Germline values: CDR1 DFQATT, CDR2 SNEGSKA (reference sequence). This CDR3 spans 15 amino acids. The J segment lost 5 bases and the V segment lost 5 bases, leaving 13 bases of the junction unmatched. The CDR3 region has the DNA TGCAGTGCTGACAAAACCGGGACAGGCCGGGAGACCCAGTACTTC. It yields the protein CSADKTGTGRETQYF.

Only a few counts were recorded for this clonotype. The chain carries TRBV30 and TRBJ2-1, with a tentative D call TRBD1 (6 bases). The CDR3 runs 16 residues. The germline V and J ends were trimmed by 0 bases and 0 bases, with 12 bases remaining between them. Germline V gives CDR1 GTSNPN, CDR2 SVGIG (reference sequence). The CDR3 protein is CAWSVVQGFSYNEQFF. DNA of the CDR3: TGTGCCTGGAGTGTAGTGCAGGGGTTCTCCTACAATGAGCAGTTCTTC. The complete variable domain, with remaining parts taken from reference TRBV30 and TRBJ2-1, reads SQTIHQWPATLVQPVGSPLSLECTVEGTSNPNLYWYRQAAGRGLQLLFYSVGIGQISSEVPQNLSASRPQDRQFILSSKKLLLSDSGFYLCAWSVVQGFSYNEQFFGPGTRLTVL.

This sequence joins TRBV7-2 and TRBJ2-4; TRBD1 agrees at 8 bases. The trim removed 3 bases at V and 0 bases at J, leaving 10 bases unmatched. The germline V gene has CDR1 SGHTA and CDR2 FQGNSA. The CDR3 is 18 residues long. The CDR3 region has the DNA TGTGCCAGCAGCTTCGGGACAGGCCTCCGACTAGCCAAAAACATTCAGTACTTC. Amino acid sequence: CASSFGTGLRLAKNIQYF.

This clonotype was seen a handful of times. V and J are TRBV10-3 and TRBJ2-3, with no clear D. Germline CDR1 ENHRY, CDR2 SYGVKD. The CDR3 is 15 amino acids. V gave up 2 bases and J gave up 2 bases, with 11 bases separating them. The CDR3 DNA is TGTGCCATCAGTGAGGATCGACGAATCACAGATACGCAGTATTTT. This codes for CAISEDRRITDTQYF.

This clonotype was recorded many times. This chain connects TRBV18 to TRBJ2-1; the D gene is possibly TRBD2 (5 bases). The germline V gene has CDR1 KGHSH and CDR2 LQKENI. CDR3 size: 15 residues. Trimming removed 5 bases from V and 8 bases from J, with 19 bases in between. The CDR3 is CASSSGPGSQYEQFF. CDR3 in DNA: TGTGCCAGCTCATCTGGACCGGGATCCCAGTATGAGCAGTTCTTC.

Concerning this clonotype itself: A much larger clone differs from this one at a single base, so this may be a read error. This chain uses TRBV20-1 with TRBJ2-7; a weak D match, TRBD1 (7 bases). Between the trimmed V and J ends, which lost 3 bases and 4 bases, there was a span of 16 bases. The CDR3 loop spans 14 amino acids. Germline CDR1 is DFQATT and CDR2 is SNEGSKA (reference sequence). CDR3 region: CSASPLQGGYEQYF. The CDR3 DNA sequence: TGCAGTGCTAGCCCCCTGCAGGGGGGTTACGAGCAGTACTTC.

This clonotype occurred many times. The rearrangement joins TRBV7-2 to TRBJ2-5, with 10 bases identical to TRBD2. The V gene end was trimmed by 5 bases and the J gene end by 2 bases; junction bases not matched to a gene: 14. The length of the CDR3 is 18 residues. Germline values: CDR1 SGHTA, CDR2 FQGNSA. DNA for the CDR3: TGTGCCAGCAGCCCCTGGGTCGGGCTAGCGGGAGTTCAAGAGACCCAGTACTTC. Its translation: CASSPWVGLAGVQETQYF.

The chain recombines TRBV7-9 with TRBJ2-7, with D possibly matching TRBD1 (5 bases). Trimming removed 3 bases at V and 2 bases at J, with 11 bases between. Per the germline V gene, CDR1 is SEHNR and CDR2 is FQNEAQ (reference sequence). The CDR3 is 14 residues long. CDR3 loop: CASSFTGPTYEQYF. The CDR3 bases are TGTGCCAGCAGCTTTACAGGACCAACCTACGAGCAGTACTTC.

This clonotype was recorded at least ten times. This chain joins TRBV12-3 or TRBV12-4 and TRBJ2-6; D remains ambiguous. The length of the CDR3 is 15 residues. Trimming cost V 5 bases and J 0 bases, with 8 bases left between them. The CDR3 spells CASSPTLSGANVLTF. CDR3 coding DNA: TGTGCCAGCAGTCCGACACTCTCTGGGGCCAACGTCCTGACTTTC.

In this sample, this clonotype turned up many times. The chain couples TRBV2 to TRBJ2-3; tentatively, D is TRBD1 (6 bases). The V gene's germline CDR1 is SNHLY and CDR2 FYNNEI. V lost 4 bases, J lost 5 bases, and 13 bases lay in between. The CDR3 extends over 14 amino acids. The CDR3 DNA sequence: TGTGCCAGCAGTGTTCAGGGGCGCGAAGATACGCAGTATTTT. Translated: CASSVQGREDTQYF. The full variable domain, with the rest looked up from reference TRBV2 and TRBJ2-3, is EPEVTQTPSHQVTQMGQEVILRCVPISNHLYFYWYRQILGQKVEFLVSFYNNEISEKSEIFDDQFSVERPDGSNFTLKIRSTKLEDSAMYFCASSVQGREDTQYFGPGTRLTVL.

The genes are TRBV30 and TRBJ2-5; D may correspond to TRBD1 or TRBD2 (6 bases each). Germline V gives CDR1 GTSNPN, CDR2 SVGIG (reference sequence). Trimming removed 5 bases at V and 4 bases at J, with 11 bases between. CDR3 length equals 12 residues. In DNA form, the CDR3 reads TGTGCCTGGGGGGGGCTTGGAGAGACCCAGTACTTC. Amino acids: CAWGGLGETQYF.

This clonotype was seen many times. The rearrangement uses TRBV3-1 and TRBJ2-2; D not resolved. Germline V CDR1 and CDR2: LGHDT, YNNKEL (reference sequence). The CDR3 has 16 amino acids. Between the trimmed V and J ends, which lost 0 bases and 7 bases, there was a span of 15 bases. The CDR3 DNA reads TGTGCCAGCAGCCAAGAGGTCAGCCCCCGGGTCGGGGAGCTGTTTTTT. This codes for CASSQEVSPRVGELFF.

This clonotype appeared many times. The rearrangement joins TRBV28 to TRBJ2-4; no reliable D call. The CDR3 has 14 amino acids. Germline V gene sequence: CDR1 MDHEN, CDR2 SYDVKM. Deletions cut 6 bases from V and 6 bases from J, with 15 bases between. The CDR3 sequence is CASRRPVVGNIQYF. The CDR3 nucleotides are TGTGCCAGCAGGCGCCCCGTAGTAGGAAACATTCAGTACTTC.

V and J are TRBV29-1 and TRBJ1-2, with unresolved D. V was pared by 2 bases and J by 2 bases, with 3 bases between. Germline CDR1 reads SQVTM; CDR2 reads ANQGSEA. This CDR3 is built from 11 residues. The CDR3 sequence is CSVEWNYGYTF. The CDR3 region has the DNA TGCAGCGTTGAATGGAACTATGGCTACACCTTC.

This clonotype was detected many times. The chain links TRBV27 to TRBJ1-5, with unresolved D. Trimming left V 4 bases short and J 9 bases short, with 13 bases between. CDR3 length: 13 amino acids. Germline V gives CDR1 MNHEY, CDR2 SMNVEV (reference sequence). CDR3 protein: CASSSTLGRPQHF. DNA of the CDR3: TGTGCCAGCAGTTCCACCTTGGGCCGGCCCCAGCATTTT.

V usage is TRBV10-3 and J usage is TRBJ1-5; D call uncertain. This CDR3 is 14 amino acids long. In germline, CDR1 is ENHRY, CDR2 SYGVKD. The CDR3 DNA follows: TGTGTCTGGAGGAACACATATAGCAATCAGCCCCAGCATTTT. Its translation is CVWRNTYSNQPQHF.

This clonotype was seen repeatedly, ten times or more. The V gene is TRBV27, the J gene TRBJ1-1; D ambiguous. Per the germline V gene, CDR1 is MNHEY and CDR2 is SMNVEV (reference sequence). The CDR3 is 15 residues long. Trimming cost V 1 base and J 0 bases, with 9 bases left between them. The CDR3 region is CASSLLGTMNTEAFF. The CDR3 DNA reads as TGTGCCAGCAGTTTATTGGGCACAATGAACACTGAAGCTTTCTTT.

This clonotype showed up many times. The chain links TRBV30 to TRBJ1-1, with D perhaps TRBD1 (6 bases). Germline lookup yields CDR1 GTSNPN and CDR2 SVGIG (reference sequence). V lost 3 bases and J 5 bases, leaving 13 bases between the germline ends. CDR3 length equals 13 residues. For the CDR3, the DNA is TGTGCCTGGAGCACAGGGTTTGGGACTGAAGCTTTCTTT. Protein sequence: CAWSTGFGTEAFF.

This clonotype was seen ten or more times. This chain joins TRBV28 and TRBJ2-3; D possibly corresponds to TRBD1 (5 bases). Germline V gives CDR1 MDHEN, CDR2 SYDVKM. The germline V and J ends were trimmed by 3 bases and 2 bases, with 9 bases remaining between them. This CDR3 has 14 amino acids. The chain's CDR3 is CASSFLQVTDTQYF. The CDR3 coding sequence is TGTGCCAGCAGTTTCCTACAGGTCACAGATACGCAGTATTTT.

This chain joins TRBV28 and TRBJ2-7, with D possibly matching TRBD2 (5 bases). The V gene lost 5 bases and the J gene lost 1 base, with 9 bases spanning the gap. Germline CDR1 is MDHEN and CDR2 is SYDVKM. This CDR3 region has 13 residues. CDR3 sequence: CASSHRESYEQYF. CDR3 nucleotides: TGTGCCAGCAGTCATCGGGAATCCTACGAGCAGTACTTC.

This clonotype was seen ten or more times. V is TRBV28 and J is TRBJ1-2; D ambiguous. V was shortened by 6 bases and J by 8 bases, with 13 bases between the two germline ends. This CDR3 region has 12 residues. CDR1 is MDHEN, CDR2 SYDVKM, per germline. The CDR3: CASRGPIGGYTF. The CDR3 DNA follows: TGTGCCAGCAGGGGCCCTATTGGCGGCTACACCTTC.

This clonotype was recorded many times. The chain has TRBV27 and TRBJ2-1, with D possibly matching TRBD1 (5 bases). The V gene lost 8 bases and the J gene lost 6 bases, with 17 bases spanning the gap. The V gene's germline CDR1 is MNHEY and CDR2 SMNVEV (reference sequence). This CDR3 is 14 amino acids long. The CDR3 is CASGILGAVNEQFF. The CDR3 DNA sequence: TGTGCCAGCGGGATCCTAGGGGCGGTCAATGAGCAGTTCTTC.

This clonotype was counted a few times. The chain couples TRBV29-1 to TRBJ1-4; 11 bases line up with TRBD1. The junction had 11 bases not matched to a gene; V was cut back by 6 bases and J by 8 bases. The CDR3 length is 15 residues. In germline, CDR1 is SQVTM, CDR2 ANQGSEA. The CDR3 nucleotides are TGCAGCGTCGCCTCCCCGGGACAGGGGGACGAAAAACTGTTTTTT. Protein sequence: CSVASPGQGDEKLFF. Complete variable domain (other parts from reference TRBV29-1 and TRBJ1-4): SAVISQKPSRDICQRGTSLTIQCQVDSQVTMMFWYRQQPGQSLTLIATANQGSEATYESGFVIDKFPISRPNLTFSTLTVSNMSPEDSSIYLCSVASPGQGDEKLFFGSGTQLSVL.